This TCR beta chain is from a study of blood T cell repertoires in COVID-19. As for the study in general: COVID-19 samples collected from the United States, Italy and Spain covered acute and convalescent phases. PBMCs, B-cell-depleted T cells, or T cells provided the cDNA or gDNA that made up the material.

Per the authors' pipeline: Reference gene primer amplification in the assay estimated nucleated cell counts. Measured with immunoSEQ multiplex PCR; TCRdb has only the in-frame clones, and not every one. For V, J and clone size, that table is used; D and trimming come from the DNA. The sample records under 250,000 clones, 88% being singletons. Trimming stripped 1 base from V and 9 bases from J, with 13 bases between. The CDR3 covers 13 residues. Looked up from germline, CDR1 is LGHDT and CDR2 is YNNKEL (reference sequence). The sample was peripheral blood. The sequence was obtained from a man older than 75 with acute or convalescent COVID-19. The chain joins TRBV3-1 (or the pseudogene TRBV3-2) to TRBJ2-7, with D possibly TRBD1 on 7 matching bases. CDR3 amino acids: CASSQGRGQRQYF. CDR3 DNA: TGTGCCAGCAGCCAAGGGAGGGGGCAGAGGCAGTACTTC.